This passage covers 21 T cell receptor beta chains from one sample sequenced in a study of T-cell reconstitution after alpha-beta-depleted transplantation in children. Preparation of the TCRbeta library used unique molecular identifiers. TCRdb called the PCR reads again in MiXCR, with one record for every CDR3 protein. The table has 700,000 to 950,000 distinct CDR3 sequences, approximately 15% seen once. Sequencing was performed on PBMCs, mostly from graft donor cells, taken 360 days after TCRalphabeta/CD19-depleted stem cell transplant. The source is a male patient aged 10-17 years who had a stem cell transplant for acute lymphoblastic leukemia, so the T cells may come from the graft donor.

This clonotype has more than one count but fewer than ten. The chain joins TRBV20-1 to TRBJ2-1, with a weak D call TRBD2 (6 bases). Germline V gives CDR1 DFQATT, CDR2 SNEGSKA (reference sequence). The CDR3 loop spans 14 amino acids. V was trimmed by 2 bases and J by 7 bases, leaving 15 bases between them. This CDR3 is CSARRRVFGNEQFF. The CDR3 DNA reads TGCAGTGCTAGAAGGAGGGTTTTCGGGAATGAGCAGTTCTTC.

V and J are TRBV23-1 and TRBJ1-5; D gene uncertain. TRBV23-1 is flagged as an ORF with uncertain function. V gave up 5 bases and J gave up 3 bases, with 17 bases separating them. The CDR3 has 16 residues. The CDR3 region is CASSANSSLLNQPQHF. The CDR3 DNA reads as TGCGCCAGCAGTGCTAATTCCAGCTTACTCAATCAGCCCCAGCATTTT.

This clonotype came up a few times. V is TRBV7-9 and J is TRBJ2-3; D possibly corresponds to TRBD2 (5 bases). Looked up from germline, CDR1 is SEHNR and CDR2 is FQNEAQ (reference sequence). The CDR3 has 15 amino acids. Trimming removed 1 base at V and 5 bases at J, with 13 bases between. CDR3 protein: CASSLEVGRGDTQYF. In DNA form, the CDR3 reads TGTGCCAGCAGCTTAGAGGTTGGCCGGGGAGATACGCAGTATTTT.

This chain joins TRBV5-1 and TRBJ2-3, with 9 bases fitting TRBD2. The germline gives CDR1 SGHRS, CDR2 YFSETQ. This CDR3 is built from 16 residues. V shed 0 bases, J shed 2 bases, and the junction held 4 bases outside the gene matches. CDR3 sequence reads: CASSLDLAGPTDTQYF. The CDR3 coding sequence is TGCGCCAGCAGCTTGGATCTAGCGGGACCCACAGATACGCAGTATTTT. The complete variable domain, with remaining parts taken from reference TRBV5-1 and TRBJ2-3, reads KAGVTQTPRYLIKTRGQQVTLSCSPISGHRSVSWYQQTPGQGLQFLFEYFSETQRNKGNFPGRFSGRQFSNSRSEMNVSTLELGDSALYLCASSLDLAGPTDTQYFGPGTRLTVL.

This chain links TRBV7-8 with TRBJ2-2; D is possibly TRBD1 (5 bases). This CDR3 spans 13 amino acids. With 8 bases removed from V and 3 bases from J, the gap between germline ends came to 10 bases. The germline CDR1 and CDR2 sequences are SGHVS and FQNEAQ. CDR3 sequence (DNA): TGTGCCAGCCAGGGCGTGTACACCGGGGAGCTGTTTTTT. As protein: CASQGVYTGELFF.

This clonotype showed up many times. The CDR3 region is CATRQAVSSYNEQFF. The CDR3 DNA is TGTGCCACCAGACAAGCGGTTAGCTCCTACAATGAGCAGTTCTTC. The chain employs TRBV15 and TRBJ2-1; tentative D call: TRBD2 (5 bases). CDR3 length: 15 amino acids. Trimming left V 6 bases short and J 0 bases short, with 12 bases between. Germline lookup yields CDR1 LNHNV and CDR2 YYDKDF (reference sequence).

This chain links TRBV2 with TRBJ2-6; either TRBD1 or TRBD2 may supply D (5 bases each). Trimming removed 6 bases at V and 0 bases at J, with 12 bases between. Germline V gives CDR1 SNHLY, CDR2 FYNNEI. This CDR3 is built from 16 residues. The CDR3: CASRGDRRSGANVLTF. For the CDR3, the DNA is TGTGCCAGCAGGGGGGACCGGCGCTCTGGGGCCAACGTCCTGACTTTC.

V is TRBV7-8 and J is TRBJ2-1; TRBD2 agrees at 8 bases. The CDR3 spans 14 residues. V lost 5 bases and J lost 10; bases outside the gene matches: 10. Germline V gene sequence: CDR1 SGHVS, CDR2 FQNEAQ. The chain's CDR3 is CASSLPRLAKEQFF. As DNA, the CDR3 is TGTGCCAGCAGCCTCCCCAGACTAGCGAAAGAGCAGTTCTTC.

The chain carries TRBV27 and TRBJ2-6; weak D call: TRBD2 (5 bases). Trimming removed 5 bases from V and 1 base from J, with 18 bases in between. CDR1 is MNHEY, CDR2 SMNVEV, per germline (reference sequence). The CDR3 is 18 amino acids. Here the CDR3 reads CASSKLGNLQSGANVLTF. The DNA of the CDR3 is TGTGCCAGCAGTAAACTAGGAAACCTACAATCTGGGGCCAACGTCCTGACTTTC.

The rearrangement uses TRBV7-6 and TRBJ2-5, with TRBD2 matching 14 bases. The germline gives CDR1 SGHVS, CDR2 FNYEAQ. The CDR3 consists of 15 residues. J was trimmed by 5 bases and V by 10 bases; bases with no gene match: 9. The CDR3 bases are TGTGCCATTGGACTAGCGGGAGGATACTTGGAGACCCAGTACTTC. This translates into CAIGLAGGYLETQYF.

This clonotype was detected many times. The chain couples TRBV20-1 to TRBJ2-1; 7 bases agree with TRBD2. V lost 5 bases and J lost 1; bases outside the gene matches: 8. The CDR3 loop spans 15 amino acids. CDR1 and CDR2 (germline): DFQATT, SNEGSKA (reference sequence). The CDR3 DNA reads TGCAGTGCTGGTGCGCGGGAGCCTTCCTACAATGAGCAGTTCTTC. As protein: CSAGAREPSYNEQFF.

The V and J genes are TRBV20-1 and TRBJ2-1; no definite D call. CDR3 length: 12 residues. CDR1 DFQATT and CDR2 SNEGSKA come from the germline V gene (reference sequence). V was pared by 0 bases and J by 8 bases, with 8 bases between. For the CDR3, the DNA is TGCAGTGCTAGAGAGTTTGGGGATGAGCAGTTCTTC. Encoded protein: CSAREFGDEQFF.

This clonotype was detected a few times. This chain links TRBV19 with TRBJ2-1, with TRBD2 matching over 14 bases. The CDR3 is 16 amino acids. In germline, CDR1 is LNHDA, CDR2 SQIVND (reference sequence). V was clipped by 5 bases and J by 6 bases; unmatched bases: 6. CDR3 in amino acids: CASSPRGLAGVNEQFF. The CDR3 nucleotides are TGTGCCAGTAGTCCGCGGGGACTAGCGGGAGTCAATGAGCAGTTCTTC.

In this sample, this clonotype turned up a few times. The chain combines TRBV27 with TRBJ2-5, with D possibly matching TRBD1 (6 bases). Germline V gene lookup returns CDR1 MNHEY and CDR2 SMNVEV (reference sequence). V lost 0 bases and J lost 5, with 10 bases in between. The CDR3 is made up of 14 amino acids. CDR3 loop: CASSLSPGEETQYF. The CDR3 DNA is TGTGCCAGCAGTTTATCCCCAGGGGAGGAGACCCAGTACTTC.

This clonotype was picked up a small number of times. This chain joins TRBV12-3 or TRBV12-4 and TRBJ2-1; the D is unclear. This CDR3 region has 15 residues. V dropped 4 bases and J dropped 6 bases, with 16 bases sitting between them. The CDR3 DNA is TGTGCCAGCAGTTACGAGACATCCCTATCCAATGAGCAGTTCTTC. It translates to CASSYETSLSNEQFF.

This clonotype has more than one count but fewer than ten. V and J are TRBV12-3 or TRBV12-4 and TRBJ2-7, with D perhaps TRBD1 or TRBD2 (6 bases each). Trimming shortened V by 7 bases and J by 4 bases, and 20 bases separated the two germline ends. The CDR3 extends over 15 amino acids. The CDR3 loop is CASTVQGGGSYEQYF. For the CDR3, the DNA is TGTGCCAGCACCGTACAGGGAGGAGGGTCTTACGAGCAGTACTTC.

This clonotype occurred a few times. The chain has TRBV5-1 and TRBJ1-1, with D possibly matching TRBD1 (5 bases). This CDR3 contains 14 residues. The germline gives CDR1 SGHRS, CDR2 YFSETQ. The V gene lost 3 bases and the J gene lost 5 bases, with 14 bases spanning the gap. The chain's CDR3 is CASSSGGGITEAFF. Written as DNA, the CDR3 is TGCGCCAGCAGCTCCGGCGGGGGAATAACTGAAGCTTTCTTT.

The rearrangement uses TRBV9 and TRBJ1-1; no reliable D call. V was cut by 4 bases and J by 4 bases, with 11 bases left in between. Germline-derived CDR1 and CDR2 are SGDLS and YYNGEE. There are 13 residues in the CDR3. The CDR3 bases are TGTGCCAGCAGCTGGTCAGACGGCACTGAAGCTTTCTTT. This encodes CASSWSDGTEAFF.

This clonotype turned up a few times. This chain connects TRBV5-1 to TRBJ2-7; maybe TRBD1 (6 bases). Germline CDR1 reads SGHRS; CDR2 reads YFSETQ. V was cut by 1 base and J by 3 bases, with 8 bases left in between. This CDR3 spans 13 amino acids. The CDR3 here is CASSLQGHYEQYF. In DNA, the CDR3 is TGCGCCAGCAGCTTGCAGGGACACTACGAGCAGTACTTC.

Notes on this clonotype: One end of the junction varies from germline; a read error may be responsible. The chain has TRBV5-6 and TRBJ2-7; 8 positions match TRBD1. CDR1 is SGHDT and CDR2 is YYEEEE in the germline V gene. The CDR3 consists of 14 residues. CDR3 in DNA: TGTGCCAGCAGCTTCCTGGACAGGGTAGGAACCCCATGCTTC. This translates into CASSFLDRVGTPCF.

This clonotype was detected only a few times. The gene calls are TRBV7-9 and TRBJ2-1; 7 nucleotides align to TRBD2. With 6 bases clipped from V and 9 bases from J, the junction kept 5 bases outside the gene matches. CDR3 size: 12 residues. Germline-derived CDR1 and CDR2 are SEHNR and FQNEAQ (reference sequence). The CDR3 sequence is CASRLAATEQFF. CDR3 nucleotides: TGTGCCAGCAGGCTAGCGGCCACTGAGCAGTTCTTC.